This T cell receptor (beta chain) was profiled in a study of tumor-infiltrating lymphocytes in primary liver carcinoma. With around 490 ng total RNA as template and a constant-region primer, TCR beta cDNA was made. Library construction for TCR beta comprised three nested multiplex PCR rounds performed with slightly modified ARM-PCR. One entry per CDR3 protein, called by TCRdb with MiXCR from the multiplex PCR reads. The sample consists of about 50,000 distinct CDR3 sequences, 65% to 85% of them appearing once. The tissue used was unsorted bulk material of roughly 17-32 mg. RNA and DNA were co-extracted from it with the AllPrep DNA/RNA mini kit. The receptor comes from a middle-aged man with primary liver carcinoma and hepatitis B virus infection. The material sequenced was liver tumor tissue from sampling region 5. This sample's subset: tumor region T5, tumor centre.

CDR3 protein: CVRSLQGLDEQYF. DNA for the CDR3: TGTGTCAGAAGCTTACAGGGACTGGACGAGCAGTACTTC. The chain is built from TRBV5-4 and TRBJ2-7; possibly TRBD1 or TRBD2 for D (6 bases each). The germline CDR1 and CDR2 sequences are SGHNT and YYREEE (reference sequence). The CDR3 is 13 amino acids.